This T cell receptor beta chain was profiled in a study of blood T cell repertoires in COVID-19. Germline V lookup: CDR1 GTSNPN, CDR2 SVGIG (reference sequence). Between the trimmed V and J ends, which lost 0 bases and 14 bases, there was a span of 11 bases. This CDR3 has 12 residues. Per the study methods: Counts of nucleated cells, estimated from reference gene primer amplification, were obtained. TCRdb keeps only in-frame clones here, not all; method: immunoSEQ multiplex PCR. That table supplies the V and J calls and clone size; D and trimming were determined from the DNA. The sample lists roughly 350,000 clones; 88% were seen once.

The V and J genes are TRBV30 and TRBJ1-6; tentative D call: TRBD1 (5 bases). The sequencing input was peripheral blood. The origin of this receptor is a woman aged 50 to 65 with active or convalescent COVID-19. CDR3 amino acids: CAWSVDPGTLHF. CDR3 DNA: TGTGCCTGGAGTGTAGACCCAGGGACCCTCCACTTT. The complete variable domain, with remaining parts taken from reference TRBV30 and TRBJ1-6, reads SQTIHQWPATLVQPVGSPLSLECTVEGTSNPNLYWYRQAAGRGLQLLFYSVGIGQISSEVPQNLSASRPQDRQFILSSKKLLLSDSGFYLCAWSVDPGTLHFGNGTRLTVT.